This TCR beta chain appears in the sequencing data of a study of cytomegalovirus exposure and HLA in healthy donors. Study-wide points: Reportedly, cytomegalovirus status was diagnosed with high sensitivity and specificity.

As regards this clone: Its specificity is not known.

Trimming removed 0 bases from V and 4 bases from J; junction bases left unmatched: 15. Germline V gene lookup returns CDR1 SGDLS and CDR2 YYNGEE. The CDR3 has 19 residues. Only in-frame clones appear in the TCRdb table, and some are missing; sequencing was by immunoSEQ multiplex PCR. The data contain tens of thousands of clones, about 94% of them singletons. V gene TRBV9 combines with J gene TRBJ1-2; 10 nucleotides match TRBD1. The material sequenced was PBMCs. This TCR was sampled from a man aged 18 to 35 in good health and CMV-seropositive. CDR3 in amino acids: CASSVERGQGHYRGYGYTF. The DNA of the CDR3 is TGTGCCAGCAGCGTAGAAAGGGGACAGGGGCACTATAGGGGCTATGGCTACACCTTC. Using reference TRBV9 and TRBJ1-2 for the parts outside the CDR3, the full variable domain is DSGVTQTPKHLITATGQRVTLRCSPRSGDLSVYWYQQSLDQGLQFLIQYYNGEERAKGNILERFSAQQFPDLHSELNLSSLELGDSALYFCASSVERGQGHYRGYGYTFGSGTRLTVV.